The rows below give T cell receptor beta chains drawn from one sample of a study of blood T cell repertoires in COVID-19. Repertoires were generated with immunoSEQ multiplex PCR, while TCRdb's copy carries only in-frame clones and drops some. The table shows roughly 70,000 clones, with 78% occurring only once. Sequences were obtained from peripheral blood. All receptors come from a human donor in a cohort sampled during active COVID-19. Both conserved end residues are part of each CDR3. A D gene is named only where the DNA matches it firmly. Only some rows state a clone size, as once, few, many or a class for expanded clones.

j_call,v_call,d_call,clone_size,cdr3_nt,cdr3_aa
TRBJ2-1,TRBV2,NA,NA,TGTGCCAGCACGGGCAATGAGCAGTTCTTC,CASTGNEQFF
TRBJ1-1,TRBV7-9,TRBD1,NA,TGTGCCAGCAGTACACAGGGGATAGGCACTGAAGCTTTCTTT,CASSTQGIGTEAFF
TRBJ2-7,TRBV4-3,TRBD1,few,TGCGCCAGCAGCCTGGACAGGGGTTTTTACGAGCAGTACTTC,CASSLDRGFYEQYF
TRBJ1-1,TRBV5-1,NA,NA,TGCGCCAGCAGCGCGACAGGTTACACTGAAGCTTTCTTT,CASSATGYTEAFF
TRBJ1-2,TRBV24-1,NA,NA,TGTGCCACCAGTGATTACAGGGTCGACTATGGCTACACCTTC,CATSDYRVDYGYTF
TRBJ2-7,TRBV28,TRBD2,few,TGTGCCAGCGGGACTAGCGGGAGGAGAACCTACGAGCAGTACTTC,CASGTSGRRTYEQYF
TRBJ2-3,TRBV19,NA,NA,TGTGCCAGTAGTATAGAGACTAGTTTTGGCACAGATACGCAGTATTTT,CASSIETSFGTDTQYF
TRBJ2-5,TRBV15,NA,NA,TGTGCCACCAGCAGAGATTTAAGCACCCAAGAGACCCAGTACTTC,CATSRDLSTQETQYF
TRBJ2-7,TRBV3-1/TRBV3-2,TRBD1,NA,TGTGCCAGCAGCCGGGGACAGGCCGTCTACGAGCAGTACTTC,CASSRGQAVYEQYF
TRBJ2-7,TRBV25-1,NA,NA,TGTGCCAGCAGTGAATCGAGGGAACCCTACGAGCAGTACTTC,CASSESREPYEQYF
TRBJ2-5,TRBV7-2,TRBD2,NA,TGTGCCAGTGGACGTGCGGGAGGGGAAGAGACCCAGTACTTC,CASGRAGGEETQYF
TRBJ2-1,TRBV29-1,NA,NA,TGCAGCGTTGTTGGCCAGCGGGTTTACAATGAGCAGTTCTTC,CSVVGQRVYNEQFF
TRBJ1-1,TRBV18,NA,NA,TGTGCCAGCTCCCCCAGGAACACTGAAGCTTTCTTT,CASSPRNTEAFF
TRBJ2-7,TRBV19,TRBD2,NA,TGTGCCAGTACCAATAGCGGGAGGAGCCCCTACGAGCAGTACTTC,CASTNSGRSPYEQYF
TRBJ2-1,TRBV5-6,TRBD2,NA,TGTGCCAGCAGCTTCACTCTAGCGGGAGAGTACAATGAGCAGTTCTTC,CASSFTLAGEYNEQFF
TRBJ2-5,TRBV7-8,NA,NA,TGTGCCAGCAGCTTTACAGGGCTAGAGACCCAGTACTTC,CASSFTGLETQYF
TRBJ2-7,TRBV7-6,NA,NA,TGTGCCAGCAGCTCTGAGTACGAGCAGTACTTC,CASSSEYEQYF
TRBJ2-4,TRBV27,NA,NA,TGTGCCAGCAGTTTATCCTTTGAGGGCGGAGCCAAAAACATTCAGTACTTC,CASSLSFEGGAKNIQYF
TRBJ2-7,TRBV24-1,TRBD1,NA,TGTGCCACCAGTGATTCCCGACAGGGATCCTACGAGCAGTACTTC,CATSDSRQGSYEQYF
TRBJ1-3,TRBV6-4,NA,NA,TGTGCCAGCAGTGAAGGGGCAGGCCCTGGAAACACCATATATTTT,CASSEGAGPGNTIYF
TRBJ1-2,TRBV5-4,NA,few,TGTGCCAGCAGCGCAGGGGTCTATGGCTACACCTTC,CASSAGVYGYTF
TRBJ2-5,TRBV16,NA,NA,TGTGCCAGCAGCCTCAAGGGTGTCGCGGGGCTGAAGACCCAGTACTTC,CASSLKGVAGLKTQYF
TRBJ2-1,TRBV6-1,NA,NA,TGTGCCAGCAGTGATCCTAAATCCTACAATGAGCAGTTCTTC,CASSDPKSYNEQFF
TRBJ2-7,TRBV19,NA,NA,TGTGCCAGTCGCCTGACAAGACAAAGCTACGAGCAGTACTTC,CASRLTRQSYEQYF
TRBJ2-2,TRBV7-2,TRBD1,NA,TGTGCCAGCAGCTCACCGGGACAGGGATCTTCCGGGGAGCTGTTTTTT,CASSSPGQGSSGELFF
TRBJ2-5,TRBV18,NA,NA,TGTGCCAGCTCGGAGGGCCCCCAAGAGACCCAGTACTTC,CASSEGPQETQYF
TRBJ2-5,TRBV12-5,TRBD1,NA,TGTGCTAGTGGCCCCCAGACAGGGGGAGAGACCCAGTACTTC,CASGPQTGGETQYF
TRBJ1-3,TRBV15,NA,once,TGTGCCACCAGCAGATCCGCGGGCTTAGGAAACACCATATATTTT,CATSRSAGLGNTIYF
TRBJ2-3,TRBV7-9,NA,few,TGTGCCAGCAGCACCGGGACTCCGGCCACAGATACGCAGTATTTT,CASSTGTPATDTQYF
TRBJ1-2,TRBV19,NA,NA,TGTGCCAGTAGTATGTTCCGGGACCAGGGAGGCTATGGCTACACCTTC,CASSMFRDQGGYGYTF
TRBJ1-6,TRBV28,NA,few,TGTGCCAGCAGTCCCCCGGGGGGGTCACATAATTCACCCCTCCACTTT,CASSPPGGSHNSPLHF
TRBJ2-1,TRBV25-1,TRBD1,NA,TGTGCCAGCACTCCCCAGGGGGCGCAGCGTGAGCAGTTCTTC,CASTPQGAQREQFF
TRBJ1-1,TRBV5-5,NA,NA,TGTGCCAGCAGTTCGCTCCTGGAGACTGAAGCTTTCTTT,CASSSLLETEAFF
TRBJ2-7,TRBV3-1/TRBV3-2,NA,NA,TGTGCCAGCACCACCCTCGACAGTCCCTATACGCACTTC,CASTTLDSPYTHF
TRBJ1-2,TRBV5-8,NA,few,TGTGCCAGCAGCTTGGGTCAGGGGTGGAACTATGGCTACACCTTC,CASSLGQGWNYGYTF
TRBJ1-1,TRBV10-2,TRBD1,NA,TGCGCCAGCAGTGCCCCGGGACAGGGGGTTGTGAGCACTGAAGCTTTCTTT,CASSAPGQGVVSTEAFF
TRBJ1-2,TRBV12-3/TRBV12-4,NA,NA,TGTGCCAGCAGTTTACTCGGTTCCGGCTACACCTTC,CASSLLGSGYTF
TRBJ2-7,TRBV7-2,TRBD1,NA,TGTGCCAGCAGCTTAAGCCCGACAGGGGGCTACGAGCAGTACTTC,CASSLSPTGGYEQYF
TRBJ2-7,TRBV6-1,NA,NA,TGTGCCAGCAGTGATCCGGGTTACTCCTACGAGCAGTACTTC,CASSDPGYSYEQYF
TRBJ2-3,TRBV27,TRBD1,NA,TGTGCCAGCAGGAATACCGGGACAGGGTTTAGGATCACAGATACGCAGTATTTT,CASRNTGTGFRITDTQYF
TRBJ2-3,TRBV4-1,TRBD1,NA,TGCGCCAGCAGCCCGGGGACAGGGAACACAGATACGCAGTATTTT,CASSPGTGNTDTQYF
TRBJ1-1,TRBV18,NA,NA,TGTGCCAGCTCAATGCAGGGGACCAGTATGAACACTGAAGCTTTCTTT,CASSMQGTSMNTEAFF
TRBJ2-7,TRBV5-1,TRBD1,NA,TGCGCCAGCAGCCCGGGACAGGGGTATACCTACGAGCAGTACTTC,CASSPGQGYTYEQYF
TRBJ2-7,TRBV27,NA,NA,TGTGCCAGCAGTTTCGACAGGAGCTCCTACGAGCAGTACTTC,CASSFDRSSYEQYF
TRBJ2-7,TRBV5-1,NA,few,TGCGCCAGCAGCTGGGCAGGGTTGGGGATCTACGAGCAGTACTTC,CASSWAGLGIYEQYF
TRBJ1-2,TRBV7-9,NA,few,TGTGCCAGCAGCCGAGGCGCGGACAGCATCTATGGCTACACCTTC,CASSRGADSIYGYTF
TRBJ2-7,TRBV7-7,TRBD2,once,TGTGCCAGCAGCCCCGACCTAGCGGGGGACGAGCAGTACTTC,CASSPDLAGDEQYF
TRBJ2-2,TRBV10-1,TRBD2,few,TGCGCCAGCAGTGAGCTGGTAGCGGGGAACACCGGGGAGCTGTTTTTT,CASSELVAGNTGELFF
TRBJ2-1,TRBV5-1,TRBD2,NA,TGCGCCAGCAGCTTGGACGGGACTAGTCCCTACAATGAGCAGTTCTTC,CASSLDGTSPYNEQFF
TRBJ2-7,TRBV7-9,NA,NA,TGTGCCAGCAGCTTGGCAGGGGCGGGTTACGAGCAGTACTTC,CASSLAGAGYEQYF
TRBJ2-3,TRBV10-3,NA,NA,TGTGCCGCAGCCCCGCGTCTAGCGACTAGTTCAGATACGCAGTATTTT,CAAAPRLATSSDTQYF
TRBJ2-6,TRBV3-1/TRBV3-2,NA,NA,TGTGCCAGCCATTTCTCTGGGGCCAACGTCCTGACTTTC,CASHFSGANVLTF
TRBJ1-6,TRBV30,NA,NA,TGTGCCTGGAGTGTATCCGGGGATTCACCCCTCCACTTT,CAWSVSGDSPLHF